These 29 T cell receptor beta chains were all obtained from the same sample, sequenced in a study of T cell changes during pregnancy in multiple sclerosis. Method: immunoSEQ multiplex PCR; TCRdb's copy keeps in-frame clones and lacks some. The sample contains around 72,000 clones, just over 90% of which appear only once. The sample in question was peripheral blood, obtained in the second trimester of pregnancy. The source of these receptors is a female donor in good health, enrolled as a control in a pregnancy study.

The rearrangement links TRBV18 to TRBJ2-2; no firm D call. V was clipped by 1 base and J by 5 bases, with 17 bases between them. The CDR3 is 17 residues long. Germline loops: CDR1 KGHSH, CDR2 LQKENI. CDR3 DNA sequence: TGTGCCAGCTCACCACTCGTGGCAGTGCCGGGTACCGGGGAGCTGTTTTTT. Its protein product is CASSPLVAVPGTGELFF.

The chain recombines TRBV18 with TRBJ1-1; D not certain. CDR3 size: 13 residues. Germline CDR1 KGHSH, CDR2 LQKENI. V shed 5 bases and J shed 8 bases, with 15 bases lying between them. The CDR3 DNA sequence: TGTGCCAGCTCAAAAACCAACCCGAGGGAAGCTTTCTTT. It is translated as CASSKTNPREAFF. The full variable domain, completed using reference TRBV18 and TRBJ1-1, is NAGVMQNPRHLVRRRGQEARLRCSPMKGHSHVYWYRQLPEEGLKFMVYLQKENIIDESGMPKERFSAEFPKEGPSILRIQQVVRGDSAAYFCASSKTNPREAFFGQGTRLTVV.

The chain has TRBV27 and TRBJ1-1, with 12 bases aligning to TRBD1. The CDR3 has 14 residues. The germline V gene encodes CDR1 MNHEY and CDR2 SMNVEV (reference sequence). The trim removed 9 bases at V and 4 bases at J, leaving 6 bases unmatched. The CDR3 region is CASGDRGPGTEAFF. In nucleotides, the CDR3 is TGTGCCAGTGGGGACAGGGGGCCAGGCACTGAAGCTTTCTTT.

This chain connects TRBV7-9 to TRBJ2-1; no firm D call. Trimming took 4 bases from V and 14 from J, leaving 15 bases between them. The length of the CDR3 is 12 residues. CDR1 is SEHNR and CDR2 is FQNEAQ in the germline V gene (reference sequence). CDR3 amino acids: CASSSAPEPEFF. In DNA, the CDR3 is TGTGCCAGCAGCTCAGCGCCGGAGCCGGAGTTCTTC.

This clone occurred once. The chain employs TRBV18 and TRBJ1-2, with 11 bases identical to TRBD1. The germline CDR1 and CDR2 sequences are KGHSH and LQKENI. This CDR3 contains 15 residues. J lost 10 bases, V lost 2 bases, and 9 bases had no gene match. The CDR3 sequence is CASSPEHRTGGLYTF. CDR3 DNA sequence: TGTGCCAGCTCACCAGAGCACAGGACAGGGGGCCTCTACACCTTC.

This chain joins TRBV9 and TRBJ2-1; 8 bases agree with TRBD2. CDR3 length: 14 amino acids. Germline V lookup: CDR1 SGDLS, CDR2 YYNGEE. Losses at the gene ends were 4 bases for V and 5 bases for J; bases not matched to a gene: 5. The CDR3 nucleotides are TGTGCCAGCAGCTGGCGGGGGGACCACAATGAGCAGTTCTTC. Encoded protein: CASSWRGDHNEQFF.

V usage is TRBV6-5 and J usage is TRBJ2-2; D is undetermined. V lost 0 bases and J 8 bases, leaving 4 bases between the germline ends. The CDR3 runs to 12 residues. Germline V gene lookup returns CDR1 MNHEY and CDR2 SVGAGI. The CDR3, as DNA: TGTGCCAGCAGTTACTCGAGGGGGGAGCTGTTTTTT. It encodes CASSYSRGELFF.

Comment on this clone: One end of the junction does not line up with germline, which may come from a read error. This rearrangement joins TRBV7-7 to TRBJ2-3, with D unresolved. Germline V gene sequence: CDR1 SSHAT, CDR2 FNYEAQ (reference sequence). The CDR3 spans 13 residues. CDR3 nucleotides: TGTGCTAGCAGCCCCTCCGGGTTAGATACGCAGTATTTT. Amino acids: CASSPSGLDTQYF.

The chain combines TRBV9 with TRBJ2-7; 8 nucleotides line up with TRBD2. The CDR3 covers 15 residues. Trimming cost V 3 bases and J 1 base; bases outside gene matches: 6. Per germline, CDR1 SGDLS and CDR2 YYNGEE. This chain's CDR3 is CASSARAGESYEQYF. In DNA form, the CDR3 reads TGTGCCAGCAGCGCCCGAGCGGGGGAGTCCTACGAGCAGTACTTC. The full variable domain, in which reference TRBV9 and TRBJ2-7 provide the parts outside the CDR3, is DSGVTQTPKHLITATGQRVTLRCSPRSGDLSVYWYQQSLDQGLQFLIQYYNGEERAKGNILERFSAQQFPDLHSELNLSSLELGDSALYFCASSARAGESYEQYFGPGTRLTVT.

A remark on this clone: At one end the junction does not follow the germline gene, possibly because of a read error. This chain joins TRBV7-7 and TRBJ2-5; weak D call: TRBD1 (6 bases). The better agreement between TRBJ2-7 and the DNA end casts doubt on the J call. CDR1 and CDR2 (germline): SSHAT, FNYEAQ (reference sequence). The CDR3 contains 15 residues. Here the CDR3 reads CASSLDSDSSNEQYF. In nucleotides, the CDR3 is TGTGCTAGCAGCTTAGATTCGGACAGCTCCAACGAGCAGTACTTC.

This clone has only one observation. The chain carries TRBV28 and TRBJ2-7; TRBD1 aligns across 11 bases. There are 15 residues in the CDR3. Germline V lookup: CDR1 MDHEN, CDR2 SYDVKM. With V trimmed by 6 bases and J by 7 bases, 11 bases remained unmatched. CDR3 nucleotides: TGTGCCAGCAGGCCAAGGGACAGGGGGAGCGGAGAGCAGTACTTC. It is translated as CASRPRDRGSGEQYF.

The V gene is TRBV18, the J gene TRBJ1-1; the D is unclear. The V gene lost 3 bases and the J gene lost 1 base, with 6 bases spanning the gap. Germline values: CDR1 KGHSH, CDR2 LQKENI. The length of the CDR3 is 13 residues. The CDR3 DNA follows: TGTGCCAGCTCACCTAACAGGAACACTGAAGCTTTCTTT. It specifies CASSPNRNTEAFF. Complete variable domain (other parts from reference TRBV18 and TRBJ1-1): NAGVMQNPRHLVRRRGQEARLRCSPMKGHSHVYWYRQLPEEGLKFMVYLQKENIIDESGMPKERFSAEFPKEGPSILRIQQVVRGDSAAYFCASSPNRNTEAFFGQGTRLTVV.

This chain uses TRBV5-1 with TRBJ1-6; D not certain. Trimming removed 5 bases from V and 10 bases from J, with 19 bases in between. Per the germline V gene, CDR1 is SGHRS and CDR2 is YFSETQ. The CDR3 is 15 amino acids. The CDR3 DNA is TGCGCCAGCAGTCCCGGGTCTAACCTGCGGTCACCCCTCCACTTT. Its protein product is CASSPGSNLRSPLHF.

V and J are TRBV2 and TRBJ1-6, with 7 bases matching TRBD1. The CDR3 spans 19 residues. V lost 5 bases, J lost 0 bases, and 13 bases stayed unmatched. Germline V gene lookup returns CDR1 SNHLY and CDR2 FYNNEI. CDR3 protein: CASSQTGTSSGSYNSPLHF. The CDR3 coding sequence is TGTGCCAGCAGTCAGACAGGGACTTCGTCGGGCTCCTATAATTCACCCCTCCACTTT.

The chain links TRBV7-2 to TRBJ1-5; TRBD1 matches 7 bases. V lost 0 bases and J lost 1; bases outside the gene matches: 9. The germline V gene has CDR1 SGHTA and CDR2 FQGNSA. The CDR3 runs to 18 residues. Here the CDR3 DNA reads TGTGCCAGCAGCTTAGCGTTGGCCCAGGGGGAAAGCAATCAGCCCCAGCATTTT. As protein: CASSLALAQGESNQPQHF.

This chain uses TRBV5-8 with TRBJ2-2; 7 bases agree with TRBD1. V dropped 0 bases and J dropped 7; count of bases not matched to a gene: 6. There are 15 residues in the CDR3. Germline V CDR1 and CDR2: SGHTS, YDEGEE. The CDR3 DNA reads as TGTGCCAGCAGCTTGGGACAGGGCTTTGGCGGGGAGCTGTTTTTT. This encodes CASSLGQGFGGELFF.

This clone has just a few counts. This chain's CDR3 is CASSQDLTQRATEAFF. The CDR3 DNA follows: TGCGCCAGCAGCCAAGATCTCACCCAGAGGGCAACTGAAGCTTTCTTT. This sequence joins TRBV4-3 and TRBJ1-1; D unresolved. V lost 0 bases and J 5 bases, leaving 16 bases between the germline ends. The CDR3 is 16 residues long. CDR1 LGHNA and CDR2 YSLEER come from the germline V gene.

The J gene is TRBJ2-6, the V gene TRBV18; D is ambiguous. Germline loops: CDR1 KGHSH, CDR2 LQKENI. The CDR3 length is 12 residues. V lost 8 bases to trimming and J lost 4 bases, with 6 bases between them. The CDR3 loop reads CASERGANVLTF. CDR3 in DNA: TGTGCCAGCGAGAGGGGGGCCAACGTCCTGACTTTC.

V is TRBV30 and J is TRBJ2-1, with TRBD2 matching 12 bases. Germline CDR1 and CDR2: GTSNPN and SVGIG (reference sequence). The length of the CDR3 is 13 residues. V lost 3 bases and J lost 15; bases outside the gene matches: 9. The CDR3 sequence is CAWRETSGGVMFF. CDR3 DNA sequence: TGTGCCTGGAGAGAGACTAGCGGGGGTGTGATGTTCTTC.

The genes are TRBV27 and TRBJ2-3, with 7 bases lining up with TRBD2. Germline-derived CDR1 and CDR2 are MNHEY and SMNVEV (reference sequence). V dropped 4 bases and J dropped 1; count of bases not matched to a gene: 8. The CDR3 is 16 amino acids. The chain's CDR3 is CASSSFLGGGTDTQYF. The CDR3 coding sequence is TGTGCCAGCAGTTCCTTTTTGGGGGGGGGCACAGATACGCAGTATTTT.

For the CDR3, the DNA is TGCGCCAGCAGCCCTGGACAGGGGGAGAAGACCCAGTACTTC. It specifies CASSPGQGEKTQYF. The chain recombines TRBV5-1 with TRBJ2-5; 10 bases line up with TRBD1. This CDR3 region has 14 residues. Germline-derived CDR1 and CDR2 are SGHRS and YFSETQ. V dropped 4 bases and J dropped 6; count of bases not matched to a gene: 6.

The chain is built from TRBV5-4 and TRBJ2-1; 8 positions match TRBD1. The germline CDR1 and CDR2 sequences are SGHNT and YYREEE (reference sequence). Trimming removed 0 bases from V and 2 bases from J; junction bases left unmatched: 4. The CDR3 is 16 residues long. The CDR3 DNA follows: TGTGCCAGCAGCTTGGGCAGGACAGGGACCTACAATGAGCAGTTCTTC. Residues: CASSLGRTGTYNEQFF.

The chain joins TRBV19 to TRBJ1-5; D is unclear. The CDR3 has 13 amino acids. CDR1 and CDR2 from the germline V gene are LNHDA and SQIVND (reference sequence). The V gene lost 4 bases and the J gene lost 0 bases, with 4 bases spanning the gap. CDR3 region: CASSKPSNQPQHF. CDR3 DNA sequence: TGTGCCAGTAGTAAGCCTAGCAATCAGCCCCAGCATTTT.

The CDR3 protein is CASSFATGDGIKYF. CDR3 DNA: TGTGCCAGCAGCTTCGCGACAGGGGATGGGATTAAGTACTTC. The chain carries TRBV5-4 and TRBJ2-7; 8 bases are a match to TRBD1. Germline loops: CDR1 SGHNT, CDR2 YYREEE (reference sequence). After removal of 2 bases from V and 11 bases from J, the junction contained 12 bases not matched to a gene. The CDR3 has 14 residues.

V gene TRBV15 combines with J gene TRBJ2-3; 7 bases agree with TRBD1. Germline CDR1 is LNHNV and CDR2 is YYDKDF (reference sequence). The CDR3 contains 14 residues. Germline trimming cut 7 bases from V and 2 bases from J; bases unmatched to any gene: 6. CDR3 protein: CATKEGAVTDTQYF. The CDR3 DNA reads TGTGCCACCAAAGAGGGGGCTGTCACAGATACGCAGTATTTT.

CDR3 nucleotide sequence: TGCGCCAGCAGGGGCGGGGGGAATCAGCCCCAGCATTTT. This encodes CASRGGGNQPQHF. The chain links TRBV4-1 to TRBJ1-5; D is possibly TRBD1 (5 bases). Germline CDR1 and CDR2: MGHRA and YSYEKL. The length of the CDR3 is 13 residues. V lost 6 bases, J lost 4 bases, and 10 bases lay in between.

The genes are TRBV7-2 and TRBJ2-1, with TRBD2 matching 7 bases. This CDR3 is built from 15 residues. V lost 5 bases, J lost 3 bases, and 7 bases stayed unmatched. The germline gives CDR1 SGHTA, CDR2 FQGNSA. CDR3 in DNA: TGTGCCAGCAGCACCGCCGGGACTAACTACAATGAGCAGTTCTTC. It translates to CASSTAGTNYNEQFF.

The CDR3, as DNA: TGTGCCAGCAGTTTACTACCCCTCCAGGGGACCTACTCTGGGGCCAACGTCCTGACTTTC. Its protein is CASSLLPLQGTYSGANVLTF. This chain uses TRBV27 with TRBJ2-6; tentative D call: TRBD1 (6 bases). CDR1 is MNHEY, CDR2 SMNVEV, per germline (reference sequence). The CDR3 is 20 residues long. The V and J ends lost 2 bases and 0 bases respectively, with 20 bases between them.

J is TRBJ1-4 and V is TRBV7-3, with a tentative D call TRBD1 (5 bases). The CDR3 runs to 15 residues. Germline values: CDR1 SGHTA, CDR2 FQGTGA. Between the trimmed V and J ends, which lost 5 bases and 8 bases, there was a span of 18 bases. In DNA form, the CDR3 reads TGTGCCAGCAGCGAAGGGGTAGGGGCAAAGGAAAAACTGTTTTTT. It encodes CASSEGVGAKEKLFF.